The T cell receptor (beta chain) under discussion was sequenced for a study of blood T cell repertoires in COVID-19. Study-level background: There were acute and convalescent COVID-19 samples, and they came from the United States, Italy and Spain. Sources were T cells, B-cell-depleted T cells, or PBMCs; the material itself was cDNA or gDNA.

With 1 base clipped from V and 5 bases from J, the junction kept 6 bases outside the gene matches. Looked up from germline, CDR1 is LNHDA and CDR2 is SQIVND (reference sequence). The CDR3 has 16 amino acids. The Seattle site enrolled patients during active infection and followed them longitudinally. Original data processing: Amplified reference gene primers provided the basis for estimating nucleated cell counts. The data were produced by immunoSEQ multiplex PCR, yet TCRdb's version contains in-frame clones alone and is incomplete. For V, J and clone size, that table is used; D and trimming come from the DNA. The sample lists hundreds of thousands of clones, more than 70% occurring once.

This chain links TRBV19 with TRBJ1-5; TRBD1 aligns across 9 bases. Sequencing was done on a sample of peripheral blood. The clonotype was recovered from an older woman with COVID-19, enrolled during active disease. DNA of the CDR3: TGTGCCAGTAGTATAGGTCGGGACAGGGATTATCAGCCCCAGCATTTT. It codes for CASSIGRDRDYQPQHF.